What follows are 7 T cell receptor beta chains derived from one specimen sequenced in a study of blood T cell repertoires in COVID-19. Clones were sequenced by immunoSEQ multiplex PCR, and TCRdb holds only the in-frame ones, with some missing. The profile shows some 180,000 clones, about 77% of them singletons. Material for sequencing was peripheral blood. These receptors all come from a woman aged 80 or over with active or convalescent COVID-19.

The J gene is TRBJ1-2, the V gene TRBV5-5; D unclear. The CDR3 is 12 amino acids. Germline values: CDR1 SGHKS, CDR2 YYEKEE (reference sequence). Trimming removed 0 bases from V and 8 bases from J, with 8 bases in between. The CDR3 DNA reads TGTGCCAGCAGCTTGGACAATATGGGCTACACCTTC. This translates into CASSLDNMGYTF.

V is TRBV18 and J is TRBJ2-2; 8 nucleotides match TRBD1. The CDR3 spans 17 residues. V shed 1 base and J 3 bases; nucleotides not matched to a gene: 7. Germline loops: CDR1 KGHSH, CDR2 LQKENI. CDR3 in amino acids: CASSPLYVTGDTGELFF. In DNA, the CDR3 is TGTGCCAGCTCACCACTATATGTGACAGGGGACACCGGGGAGCTGTTTTTT.

This clone has a count of ten or more. The genes are TRBV19 and TRBJ2-1; TRBD2 agrees at 7 bases. Germline V gives CDR1 LNHDA, CDR2 SQIVND (reference sequence). Germline trimming cut 6 bases from V and 0 bases from J; bases unmatched to any gene: 5. The CDR3 extends over 15 amino acids. The CDR3, as DNA: TGTGCCAGTAGACCCCCGGGGGGCTCCTACAATGAGCAGTTCTTC. Encoded protein: CASRPPGGSYNEQFF.

This chain joins TRBV28 and TRBJ1-1; no reliable D call. V lost 3 bases, J lost 4 bases, and 9 bases lay in between. The germline CDR1 and CDR2 sequences are MDHEN and SYDVKM. This CDR3 is built from 13 residues. The CDR3 spells CASSFGRVTEAFF. In nucleotides, the CDR3 is TGTGCCAGCAGTTTTGGGAGGGTCACTGAAGCTTTCTTT.

The chain couples TRBV6-1 to TRBJ1-1; TRBD1 matches 9 bases. V lost 4 bases to trimming and J lost 0 bases; unmatched junction nucleotides: 6. This CDR3 is 16 amino acids long. Germline lookup yields CDR1 MNHNS and CDR2 SASEGT. Here the CDR3 DNA reads TGTGCCAGCAGTGCTGGGACAGGGCTAATGAACACTGAAGCTTTCTTT. This encodes CASSAGTGLMNTEAFF.

CDR3 in amino acids: CATSLGGMQSKNEQFF. CDR3 nucleotide sequence: TGTGCCACCAGTCTCGGGGGGATGCAGTCCAAGAATGAGCAGTTCTTC. The rearrangement links TRBV24-1 to TRBJ2-1; 7 nucleotides align to TRBD2. With 6 bases clipped from V and 7 bases from J, the junction kept 14 bases outside the gene matches. This CDR3 comprises 16 residues. Germline V lookup: CDR1 KGHDR, CDR2 SFDVKD.

The table lists this clone with a few counts. The chain is built from TRBV7-9 and TRBJ1-5, with a tentative D call TRBD1 (5 bases). CDR1 is SEHNR, CDR2 FQNEAQ, per germline (reference sequence). Trimming cost V 4 bases and J 4 bases, with 20 bases left between them. The CDR3 runs 17 residues. The CDR3 protein is CASSSQRGGFGNQPQHF. In nucleotides, the CDR3 is TGTGCCAGCAGCTCCCAGCGGGGCGGCTTTGGAAATCAGCCCCAGCATTTT. Together with reference TRBV7-9 and TRBJ1-5, the CDR3 gives the full variable domain: DTGVSQNPRHKITKRGQNVTFRCDPISEHNRLYWYRQTLGQGPEFLTYFQNEAQLEKSRLLSDRFSAERPKGSFSTLEIQRTEQGDSAMYLCASSSQRGGFGNQPQHFGDGTRLSIL.